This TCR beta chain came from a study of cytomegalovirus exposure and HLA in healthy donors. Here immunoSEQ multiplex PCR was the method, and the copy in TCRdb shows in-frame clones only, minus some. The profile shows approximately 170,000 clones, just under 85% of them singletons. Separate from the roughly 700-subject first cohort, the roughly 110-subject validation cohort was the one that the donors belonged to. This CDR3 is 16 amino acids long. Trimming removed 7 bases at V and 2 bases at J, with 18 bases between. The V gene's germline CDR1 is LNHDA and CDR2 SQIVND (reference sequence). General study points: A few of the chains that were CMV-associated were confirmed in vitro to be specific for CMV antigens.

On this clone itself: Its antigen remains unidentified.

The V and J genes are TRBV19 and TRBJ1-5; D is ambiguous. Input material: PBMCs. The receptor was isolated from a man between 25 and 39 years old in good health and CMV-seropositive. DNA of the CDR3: TGTGCCAGTACCCCTCCGGTACGTTTTGGCAATCAGCCCCAGCATTTT. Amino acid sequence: CASTPPVRFGNQPQHF.